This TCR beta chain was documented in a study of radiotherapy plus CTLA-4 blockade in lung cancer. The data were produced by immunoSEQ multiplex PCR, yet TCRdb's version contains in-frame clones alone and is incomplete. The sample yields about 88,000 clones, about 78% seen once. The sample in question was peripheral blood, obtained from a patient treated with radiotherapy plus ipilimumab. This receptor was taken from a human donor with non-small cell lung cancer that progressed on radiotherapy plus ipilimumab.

The CDR3: CASTLTGELFF. The CDR3 bases are TGTGCCAGCACCCTTACCGGGGAGCTGTTTTTT. This sequence joins TRBV2 and TRBJ2-2; no clear D gene. The CDR3 has 11 amino acids. V lost 7 bases and J lost 5, with 5 bases in between. The germline V gene has CDR1 SNHLY and CDR2 FYNNEI.